The sequence of this TCR beta chain was determined in a study of T cells expressing NK-cell markers. Looking at the study overall: Sorted CD3+CD56+NKG2C+, CD3+CD56+NKG2C- and CD3+CD56-NKG2C+ T cells supplied TCR beta repertoires.

General study points: Dominant NKG2C+ clonotypes in six donors made up roughly 1.0-7.0% of CD8+ T cells.

Points on this clonotype: Its antigen is undetermined.

With the 5' RACE reads reprocessed, TCRdb shows one record per CDR3 protein and no DNA. Its table records about 170,000 distinct CDR3 sequences. The TCR sequence derives from a man aged 18 to 70 in good health. Sequencing was performed on blood T cells: a sorted CD56 or NKG2C T cell subset, CD4+ or CD8+ T cells, or bulk PBMC T cells (not recorded which).

The CDR3 loop is CSASDRGYTEAFF. The chain carries TRBV20-1 and TRBJ1-1; no DNA is available, so the TRBD1 call from TCRdb remains unchecked. The germline gives CDR1 DFQATT, CDR2 SNEGSKA (reference sequence). The CDR3 sequence is 13 residues long.